The following is a T cell receptor (beta chain) sequence with its context. Its antigen is not identified. This was a deep-level run. Only in-frame clones appear in the TCRdb table, and some are missing; sequencing was by immunoSEQ multiplex PCR. The top ten clones hold less than 2% of a sample with under 850,000 clones, about two thirds of them seen once. This sample is part of a study of shared clonotypes between healthy human individuals. The study's findings and limits: Relative to their counterparts shared across all four donors, non-shared clonotypes exhibited diminished generation probabilities.

CDR1 is SQVTM and CDR2 is ANQGSEA in the germline V gene. This CDR3 has 14 amino acids. V dropped 2 bases and J dropped 2 bases, with 12 bases sitting between them. Material for sequencing was memory CD4+ T cells sorted from blood. Subset: CD45RA-negative fraction. The chain combines TRBV29-1 with TRBJ2-5; D is uncertain. The receptor's source is a young woman in good health. The CDR3 loop reads CSVEFRTLQETQYF. In DNA form, the CDR3 reads TGCAGCGTTGAATTCAGGACCCTTCAAGAGACCCAGTACTTC. The entire variable domain, with the rest obtained from reference TRBV29-1 and TRBJ2-5, is as follows: SAVISQKPSRDICQRGTSLTIQCQVDSQVTMMFWYRQQPGQSLTLIATANQGSEATYESGFVIDKFPISRPNLTFSTLTVSNMSPEDSSIYLCSVEFRTLQETQYFGPGTRLLVL.